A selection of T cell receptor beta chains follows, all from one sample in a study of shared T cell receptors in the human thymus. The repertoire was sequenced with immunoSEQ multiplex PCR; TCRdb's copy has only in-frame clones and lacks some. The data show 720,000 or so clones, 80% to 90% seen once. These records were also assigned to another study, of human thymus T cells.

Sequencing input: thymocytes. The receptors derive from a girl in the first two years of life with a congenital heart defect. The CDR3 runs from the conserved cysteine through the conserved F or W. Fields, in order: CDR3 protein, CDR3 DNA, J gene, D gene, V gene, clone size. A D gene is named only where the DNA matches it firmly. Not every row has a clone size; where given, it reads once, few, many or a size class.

CASSSGQAQGTEAFF	TGTGCCAGCAGCTCCGGACAGGCCCAGGGAACTGAAGCTTTCTTT	TRBJ1-1	TRBD1	TRBV7-9	-
CASSQEKRNRVLPISPNIQYF	TGCGCCAGCAGCCAAGAGAAGCGAAACAGGGTTTTGCCCATAAGTCCAAACATTCAGTACTTC	TRBJ2-4	-	TRBV4-3	-
CASSVEGGNEKLFF	TGTGCCAGCAGCGTAGAGGGGGGGAATGAAAAACTGTTTTTT	TRBJ1-4	-	TRBV9	-
CASSPLTGPTEAFF	TGTGCCAGCAGCCCCCTGACAGGGCCCACTGAAGCTTTCTTT	TRBJ1-1	TRBD1	TRBV7-9	-
CASSLLRHSREQYF	TGTGCCAGCAGTCTACTCAGACACTCTCGCGAGCAGTACTTC	TRBJ2-7	-	TRBV27	-
CASSYSPSTEAFF	TGTGCCAGCAGTTACTCCCCGAGCACTGAAGCTTTCTTT	TRBJ1-1	-	TRBV6-6	once
CASSVNWERGYTF	TGTGCCAGCAGCGTAAATTGGGAGCGCGGCTACACCTTC	TRBJ1-2	-	TRBV9	-
CASSVDDRGSNTEAFF	TGTGCCAGCAGCGTAGACGACAGGGGATCGAACACTGAAGCTTTCTTT	TRBJ1-1	TRBD1	TRBV9	-
CASSPGQQTYEQYF	TGTGCCAGCAGCCCAGGACAGCAGACCTACGAGCAGTACTTC	TRBJ2-7	-	TRBV5-6	-
CASSSNVGILSTDTQYF	TGTGCCAGCAGTTCAAACGTGGGCATACTTAGCACAGATACGCAGTATTTT	TRBJ2-3	-	TRBV28	-
CASSKGGGQNTEAFF	TGTGCCAGCAGCAAAGGGGGGGGACAGAACACTGAAGCTTTCTTT	TRBJ1-1	-	TRBV21-1	-
CAWSVQGQGRGNSNQPQHF	TGTGCCTGGAGTGTACAGGGACAGGGCAGGGGAAATAGCAATCAGCCCCAGCATTTT	TRBJ1-5	TRBD1	TRBV30	-
CASSRRGGTYGYTF	TGTGCCAGCAGTAGGCGGGGGGGGACCTATGGCTACACCTTC	TRBJ1-2	-	TRBV6-6	-
CASSRVTRSTDTQYF	TGTGCCAGCAGTCGTGTGACTAGAAGCACAGATACGCAGTATTTT	TRBJ2-3	-	TRBV5-6	-
CASSSYGQPTGELFF	TGTGCCAGCAGTTCCTACGGACAGCCAACCGGGGAGCTGTTTTTT	TRBJ2-2	-	TRBV27	few
CATSSSGLAQINSYNEQFF	TGTGCCACCAGCAGCAGTGGACTAGCGCAAATAAACTCCTACAATGAGCAGTTCTTC	TRBJ2-1	TRBD2	TRBV15	-
CASSELSRVQPQHF	TGTGCCAGCAGTGAACTTTCCAGGGTTCAGCCCCAGCATTTT	TRBJ1-5	-	TRBV2	-
CASSWWGAGGSYEQYF	TGTGCCAGCAGCTGGTGGGGAGCGGGGGGATCCTACGAGCAGTACTTC	TRBJ2-7	TRBD2	TRBV5-8	-
CASTPSGGATDTQYF	TGTGCCAGCACACCATCAGGGGGCGCAACAGATACGCAGTATTTT	TRBJ2-3	TRBD1	TRBV11-2	-
CASSVDRATDPYGYTF	TGTGCCAGCAGCGTAGATCGGGCGACAGACCCCTATGGCTACACCTTC	TRBJ1-2	-	TRBV9	-
CASSEVYRASLGYTF	TGTGCCAGCAGTGAAGTGTACAGGGCTTCTCTTGGCTACACCTTC	TRBJ1-2	-	TRBV6-1	-
CASRRWTGGTNEKLFF	TGTGCCAGCAGACGGTGGACAGGGGGGACTAATGAAAAACTGTTTTTT	TRBJ1-4	TRBD1	TRBV28	-
CASSQDRDRRAIPYNEQFF	TGCGCCAGCAGCCAAGACCGGGACAGGCGGGCCATTCCATACAATGAGCAGTTCTTC	TRBJ2-1	TRBD1	TRBV4-1	-
CASSEWDTGTGDEKLFF	TGTGCCAGCAGTGAATGGGACACCGGGACAGGGGATGAAAAACTGTTTTTT	TRBJ1-4	TRBD1	TRBV6-1	-
CATSRHIQPTGPLGSYEQYF	TGTGCCACCAGCAGACATATTCAACCAACAGGGCCTCTGGGCTCCTACGAGCAGTACTTC	TRBJ2-7	-	TRBV15	-
CATSRDQRDRGRGGAFF	TGTGCCACCAGCAGAGATCAGAGGGACAGGGGGCGAGGGGGGGCTTTCTTT	TRBJ1-1	TRBD1	TRBV15	few
CASSGWDRRLDSPLHF	TGTGCCAGCAGTGGATGGGACAGACGTTTGGATTCACCCCTCCACTTT	TRBJ1-6	TRBD1	TRBV6-1	-
CAISESLQPHTDTQYF	TGTGCCATCAGTGAGTCACTACAACCTCACACAGATACGCAGTATTTT	TRBJ2-3	-	TRBV10-3	once
CASSLFPRDRPLYGYTF	TGTGCCAGCAGCTTATTCCCCCGAGACAGGCCCCTCTATGGCTACACCTTC	TRBJ1-2	-	TRBV11-2	few
CASSIYRDRGLYEQYF	TGTGCCAGCAGCATTTACCGGGACAGGGGGCTATACGAGCAGTACTTC	TRBJ2-7	TRBD1	TRBV7-8	-
CATSRGQGRETQYF	TGTGCCACCAGCAGAGGCCAGGGCCGAGAGACCCAGTACTTC	TRBJ2-5	-	TRBV15	-
CASSVRGYPSAADTQYF	TGTGCCAGCAGCGTAAGGGGCTATCCTAGCGCGGCAGATACGCAGTATTTT	TRBJ2-3	-	TRBV9	-
CASTPGQGDEQYF	TGTGCCAGCACTCCGGGACAGGGGGACGAGCAGTACTTC	TRBJ2-7	TRBD1	TRBV6-6	-
CASSFHAGPNSNQPQHF	TGTGCCAGCAGTTTTCATGCAGGCCCCAATAGCAATCAGCCCCAGCATTTT	TRBJ1-5	-	TRBV28	-
CASSFITGGYEQYF	TGTGCCAGCAGCTTTATAACAGGGGGCTACGAGCAGTACTTC	TRBJ2-7	TRBD1	TRBV7-9	-
CASSQSRTGNSGGDTQYF	TGCGCCAGCAGCCAATCAAGAACGGGAAATAGCGGGGGTGATACGCAGTATTTT	TRBJ2-3	TRBD2	TRBV4-1	-
CASSATPGAANSPLHF	TGTGCCAGCAGTGCGACCCCAGGGGCCGCAAATTCACCCCTCCACTTT	TRBJ1-6	-	TRBV2	-
CASSPGTGEEGFDGYTF	TGTGCCAGCTCACCTGGGACAGGGGAGGAGGGGTTCGATGGCTACACCTTC	TRBJ1-2	TRBD1	TRBV18	-
CASSPHYDREEMGGYTF	TGCGCCAGCAGCCCCCACTACGACAGGGAGGAAATGGGGGGCTACACCTTC	TRBJ1-2	TRBD1	TRBV4-1	-
CASSQDGLAGKFKETQYF	TGCGCCAGCAGCCAAGACGGACTAGCGGGGAAGTTTAAAGAGACCCAGTACTTC	TRBJ2-5	TRBD2	TRBV4-1	-
CASSLRSRAGMNTEAFF	TGTGCCAGCAGTTTACGGTCCCGGGCGGGCATGAACACTGAAGCTTTCTTT	TRBJ1-1	-	TRBV28	-
CASSRFSNEKLFF	TGTGCCAGCAGCCGGTTTAGTAATGAAAAACTGTTTTTT	TRBJ1-4	-	TRBV5-7	-
CASSSGEGSLTDTQYF	TGCGCCAGCAGCTCGGGTGAGGGATCTTTAACAGATACGCAGTATTTT	TRBJ2-3	-	TRBV5-1	few
CASSLVVRGYTF	TGTGCCAGCAGCTTAGTCGTCAGGGGCTACACCTTC	TRBJ1-2	-	TRBV7-9	-
CASSPSQGGSYNSPLHF	TGTGCCAGCTCACCTTCGCAAGGGGGCTCCTATAATTCACCCCTCCACTTT	TRBJ1-6	-	TRBV18	-
CASSYRAGDYTYEQYF	TGTGCCAGCAGTTACAGGGCCGGGGATTACACCTACGAGCAGTACTTC	TRBJ2-7	-	TRBV6-6	-
CASSRSSKNYGYTF	TGCGCCAGCAGCCGGTCCTCTAAAAACTATGGCTACACCTTC	TRBJ1-2	-	TRBV23-1	-
CASSYASVSSGNTIYF	TGTGCCAGCAGTTATGCATCGGTGAGCTCTGGAAACACCATATATTTT	TRBJ1-3	-	TRBV6-5	-
CASSQDELAGANNEQFF	TGTGCCAGCAGCCAAGATGAGCTAGCGGGGGCAAACAATGAGCAGTTCTTC	TRBJ2-1	TRBD2	TRBV4-2	-
CASSLLRRPRHYGYTF	TGTGCCAGCAGCCTCTTAAGGAGGCCTAGACACTATGGCTACACCTTC	TRBJ1-2	-	TRBV7-9	-
CASSLWRDRDLGGTEAFF	TGTGCCAGCAGTTTATGGAGGGACAGGGATTTAGGGGGCACTGAAGCTTTCTTT	TRBJ1-1	TRBD1	TRBV27	-
CASSQDFSEGNTEAFF	TGCGCCAGCAGCCAAGATTTTAGCGAAGGGAACACTGAAGCTTTCTTT	TRBJ1-1	-	TRBV4-3	-
CASSVVPTTGIGGYTF	TGTGCCAGCAGCGTAGTCCCCACGACAGGGATCGGTGGCTACACCTTC	TRBJ1-2	TRBD1	TRBV9	-
CASSLPGGPRHKRTQYF	TGCGCCAGCAGCCTTCCAGGGGGCCCCCGTCATAAGAGAACCCAGTACTTC	TRBJ2-5	TRBD1	TRBV4-1	-
CASPPGVGGSNQPQHF	TGTGCCAGCCCCCCAGGGGTAGGGGGTAGCAATCAGCCCCAGCATTTT	TRBJ1-5	-	TRBV28	-
CASGLGLAITTGELFF	TGTGCTAGTGGTCTGGGACTAGCGATTACCACCGGGGAGCTGTTTTTT	TRBJ2-2	TRBD2	TRBV12-5	-
CASSVLDGGAPDTQYF	TGCGCCAGCAGTGTGTTGGACGGGGGGGCCCCGGATACGCAGTATTTT	TRBJ2-3	TRBD2	TRBV10-1	-
CASSLTPRGSDYGYTF	TGTGCCAGCAGCTTAACCCCTCGGGGGTCTGACTATGGCTACACCTTC	TRBJ1-2	-	TRBV13	-